The clone carrying this TCR beta chain was counted a few times. Its antigen is as yet unknown. The sample originates from a study of post-analysis software for immune sequencing data. Study conclusions and caveats: With TRBV5-6, TRBV5-1 and TRBV20-1 included, about 5 TRBV segments were more frequent in patients than in controls.

Tagging with unique molecular identifiers was a feature of the TCR beta cDNA libraries. TCRdb analysed the PCR reads with MiXCR anew, one entry per CDR3 protein. The sample includes roughly 800,000 distinct CDR3 sequences, 25% to 30% seen only once; the top ten take approximately 0.6%. With 2 bases removed from V and 0 bases from J, the gap between germline ends came to 11 bases. This CDR3 region has 15 residues. Germline assignment: CDR1 MNHEY and CDR2 SVGAGI. The receptor was isolated from a girl aged 10 to 17 with multiple sclerosis. The V gene is TRBV6-5, the J gene TRBJ2-7; D remains ambiguous. The sequenced sample was blood. Here the CDR3 DNA reads TGTGCCAGCAGTTACGATACGATTAGCTCCTACGAGCAGTACTTC. Residues: CASSYDTISSYEQYF.